Sequencing of this T cell receptor beta chain was carried out in a study of blood T cell repertoires in COVID-19. Study-level background: Acute and convalescent COVID-19 samples came from the United States, Italy and Spain. PBMCs, B-cell-depleted T cells, or T cells provided the cDNA or gDNA that made up the material.

In the study's own analysis: The authors estimated nucleated cell counts from reference gene primer amplification. The protocol was immunoSEQ multiplex PCR, while the TCRdb copy is restricted to in-frame clones and leaves out a portion. V, J and clone size derive from that table, while D and trimming were established from the DNA sequence. The table has about 220,000 clones, about 80% seen once. Germline V gives CDR1 SGHRS, CDR2 YFSETQ. The CDR3 has 13 amino acids. Trimming removed 0 bases at V and 6 bases at J, with 7 bases between. The receptor's source is a woman aged 55-70 years with acute or convalescent COVID-19. Input material: peripheral blood. The rearrangement joins TRBV5-1 to TRBJ2-1, with a tentative D call TRBD2 (5 bases). This CDR3 reads CASSLGAVNEQFF. CDR3 in DNA: TGCGCCAGCAGCTTGGGAGCGGTCAATGAGCAGTTCTTC.